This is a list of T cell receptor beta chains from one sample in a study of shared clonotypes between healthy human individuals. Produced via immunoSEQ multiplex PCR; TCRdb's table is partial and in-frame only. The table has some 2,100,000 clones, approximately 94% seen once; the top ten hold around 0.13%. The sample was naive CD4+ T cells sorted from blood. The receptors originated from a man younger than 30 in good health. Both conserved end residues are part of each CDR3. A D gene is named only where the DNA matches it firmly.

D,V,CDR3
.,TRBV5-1,CASSFSRGSYEQYF
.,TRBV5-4,CASSARDTGEQFF
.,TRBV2,CASSGWEGDTQYF
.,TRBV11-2,CASSPQGSGDFGNEQFF
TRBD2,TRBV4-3,CASSQVASGSYEQYF
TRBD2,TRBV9,CASSETSGSSYNEQFF
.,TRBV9,CASSVVGTGGTDTQYF
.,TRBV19,CASSTPAERAGELFF
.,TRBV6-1,CASRFTYNEQFF
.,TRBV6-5,CASAGAYSGELFF
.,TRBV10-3,CAITKPNTGELFF
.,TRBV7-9,CASSLAGRDYGYTF
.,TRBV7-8,CASSLGAKSEQYF
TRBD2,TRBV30,CAWSGLAGAFEQFF
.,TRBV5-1,CASSAGTPATLGTGELFF
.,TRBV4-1,CASSPSGPEQYF
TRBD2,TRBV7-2,CASSRSSGGAPDTQYF
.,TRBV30,CAWSVNRLGFNYGYTF
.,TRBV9,CASSVTVNTGELFF
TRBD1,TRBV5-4,CASSVQGARATNEKLFF
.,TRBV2,CASSNGADTQYF
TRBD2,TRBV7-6,CASSSGLAFDEQYF
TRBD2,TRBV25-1,CASSESVLAGGPNNEQFF
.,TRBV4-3,CASSPTWTDYNEQFF
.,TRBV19,CASSTGPQNTEAFF
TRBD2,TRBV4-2,CASSQGGVWTNVLTF
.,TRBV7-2,CASSLAGTAYEQYF
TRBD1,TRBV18,CASSPVPGQGSGANVLTF
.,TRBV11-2,CASSSGTKVSGNTIYF
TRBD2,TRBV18,CASSPIRQGLAESYEQYF
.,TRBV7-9,CASSPRLGHYEQYF
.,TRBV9,CASSRLDRNTEAFF
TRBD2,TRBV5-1,CASAGEGSSNTGELFF
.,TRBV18,CASSLEGISPLHF
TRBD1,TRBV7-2,CASSVTGTGGTNEQFF
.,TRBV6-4,CASSAEAGYGYTF
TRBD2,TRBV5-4,CASSQGLAGDNEQFF
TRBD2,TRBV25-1,CASRLAGAFNEQFF
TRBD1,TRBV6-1,CASSAQGAGQPQHF